This T cell receptor beta chain comes out of a study of OX40 agonist ivuxolimab in advanced cancers. Trimming stripped 5 bases from V and 1 base from J, with 12 bases between. Per germline, CDR1 LNHDA and CDR2 SQIVND (reference sequence). This CDR3 is 14 amino acids long. TCRdb keeps only in-frame clones here, not all; method: immunoSEQ multiplex PCR. The sample has tens of thousands of clones; 91% are singletons. The sample consisted of CD4+ or CD8+ T cells sorted from blood, taken in a trial of the OX40 agonist ivuxolimab. The V and J genes are TRBV19 and TRBJ2-7, with TRBD1 as a possible D gene (5 bases). The source is an adult with an advanced solid tumor such as melanoma, head and neck, liver or kidney cancer. CDR3 residues: CASSSGHASYEQYF. As DNA, the CDR3 is TGTGCCAGTAGTTCAGGGCACGCATCCTACGAGCAGTACTTC. Full variable domain (outside the CDR3, taken from reference TRBV19 and TRBJ2-7): DGGITQSPKYLFRKEGQNVTLSCEQNLNHDAMYWYRQDPGQGLRLIYYSQIVNDFQKGDIAEGYSVSREKKESFPLTVTSAQKNPTAFYLCASSSGHASYEQYFGPGTRLTVT.